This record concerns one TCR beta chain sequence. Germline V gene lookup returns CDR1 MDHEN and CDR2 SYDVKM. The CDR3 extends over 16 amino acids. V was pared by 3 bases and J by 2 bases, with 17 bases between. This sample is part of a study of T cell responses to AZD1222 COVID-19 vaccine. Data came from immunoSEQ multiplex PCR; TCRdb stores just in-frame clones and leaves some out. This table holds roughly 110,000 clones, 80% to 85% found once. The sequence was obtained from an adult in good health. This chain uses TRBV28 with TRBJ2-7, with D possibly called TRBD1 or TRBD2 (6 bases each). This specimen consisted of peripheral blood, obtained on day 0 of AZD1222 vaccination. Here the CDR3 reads CASSFLGGRRPYEQYF. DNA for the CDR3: TGTGCCAGCAGTTTTCTTGGGGGGCGCCGCCCCTACGAGCAGTACTTC. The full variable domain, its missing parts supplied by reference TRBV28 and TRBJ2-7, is DVKVTQSSRYLVKRTGEKVFLECVQDMDHENMFWYRQDPGLGLRLIYFSYDVKMKEKGDIPEGYSVSREKKERFSLILESASTNQTSMYLCASSFLGGRRPYEQYFGPGTRLTVT.